This T cell receptor beta chain derives from a study of blood T cell repertoires in COVID-19. Across the whole study: Acute-phase and convalescent COVID-19 samples originated in the United States, Italy and Spain. T cells, B-cell-depleted T cells, or PBMCs provided the cDNA or gDNA that served as material.

Germline V CDR1 and CDR2: LGHNA, YSLEER. V lost 3 bases, J lost 6 bases, and 16 bases lay in between. The CDR3 is made up of 15 amino acids. Authors' processing steps: Amplification with reference gene primers provided the estimates of nucleated cell counts. The method was immunoSEQ multiplex PCR; TCRdb's version includes in-frame clones alone and lacks a portion of them. V and J calls and clone size are copied from that table; D and trimming were computed from the DNA. The repertoire consists of about 85,000 clones, with 91% occurring once and the leading ten covering about 2.5%. The chain couples TRBV4-3 to TRBJ2-3, with TRBD1 as a possible D gene (5 bases). The sequence was obtained from a human donor with active COVID-19. The donor label of this sample is uncertain. Sequencing was performed on peripheral blood. This CDR3 reads CASSQGLRTADTQYF. The CDR3 DNA follows: TGCGCCAGCAGCCAGGGGCTTAGGACGGCCGATACGCAGTATTTT.